What follows are 18 T cell receptor beta chains derived from one specimen sequenced in a study of T cells after somatic rescue of genetic block. Method: immunoSEQ multiplex PCR; TCRdb's copy keeps in-frame clones and lacks some. The repertoire has over 14,000 clones, approximately 71% of them found once; the top ten carry less than 35%. Sequencing used peripheral blood mononuclear cells (PBMCs). The source of these receptors is a man aged 18 to 30.

The chain links TRBV10-3 to TRBJ1-1; 8 nucleotides agree with TRBD1. The CDR3 contains 13 residues. The V gene's germline CDR1 is ENHRY and CDR2 SYGVKD. J was trimmed by 5 bases and V by 4 bases; bases with no gene match: 3. The CDR3 DNA follows: TGTGCCATCAGTGCAGGACAGGGAACTGAAGCTTTCTTT. Translated: CAISAGQGTEAFF.

The chain employs TRBV13 and TRBJ2-3; 7 bases map to TRBD2. CDR1 is PRHDT and CDR2 is FYEKMQ in the germline V gene (reference sequence). J was trimmed by 5 bases and V by 3 bases; bases with no gene match: 8. The CDR3 covers 15 residues. The CDR3 coding sequence is TGTGCCAGCAGCTTTCGCGGGAGTGGGGTAGATACGCAGTATTTT. It translates to CASSFRGSGVDTQYF. Drawing the rest from reference TRBV13 and TRBJ2-3, the complete variable domain is AAGVIQSPRHLIKEKRETATLKCYPIPRHDTVYWYQQGPGQDPQFLISFYEKMQSDKGSIPDRFSAQQFSDYHSELNMSSLELGDSALYFCASSFRGSGVDTQYFGPGTRLTVL.

The table lists this clone with a few counts. The chain joins TRBV7-9 to TRBJ1-1, with 7 positions matching TRBD1. Germline values: CDR1 SEHNR, CDR2 FQNEAQ (reference sequence). This CDR3 comprises 16 residues. With 5 bases clipped from V and 2 bases from J, the junction kept 11 bases outside the gene matches. CDR3 DNA: TGTGCCAGCAGCCCCCCCGGACAGGTTGGAAACACTGAAGCTTTCTTT. Its protein product is CASSPPGQVGNTEAFF.

The chain is built from TRBV27 and TRBJ2-5, with 10 nucleotides matching TRBD1. The J call is uncertain, as TRBJ2-7 better fits the DNA end. This CDR3 is built from 15 residues. Germline-derived CDR1 and CDR2 are MNHEY and SMNVEV (reference sequence). CDR3 sequence: CASSSRGTGAYEQYF. DNA for the CDR3: TGTGCCAGCAGCAGCCGGGGGACAGGGGCGTACGAGCAGTACTTC.

This clone was counted a single time. This sequence joins TRBV13 and TRBJ1-1; D call uncertain. The germline CDR1 and CDR2 sequences are PRHDT and FYEKMQ (reference sequence). Trimming cost V 6 bases and J 1 base, with 6 bases left between them. The CDR3 length is 12 residues. CDR3 sequence reads: CASREGNTEAFF. The CDR3 DNA reads TGTGCCAGCAGAGAGGGGAACACTGAAGCTTTCTTT.

This chain links TRBV4-2 with TRBJ2-3, with no clear D. Germline CDR1 reads LGHNA; CDR2 reads YNFKEQ. CDR3 length equals 12 residues. The V end lost 2 bases, the J end lost 6 bases, and 6 bases lay between the germline ends. In DNA, the CDR3 is TGTGCCAGCAGCCAAAAAGGGGATACGCAGTATTTT. Translated: CASSQKGDTQYF.

The chain couples TRBV29-1 to TRBJ2-5; possibly TRBD1 for D (7 bases). Trimming removed 6 bases at V and 7 bases at J, with 21 bases between. CDR1 and CDR2 from the germline V gene are SQVTM and ANQGSEA. The CDR3 extends over 14 amino acids. CDR3 protein: CSVARDSPVGTQYF. CDR3 DNA: TGCAGCGTCGCGCGGGACAGCCCCGTTGGGACCCAGTACTTC. Full variable domain (missing parts from reference TRBV29-1 and TRBJ2-5): SAVISQKPSRDICQRGTSLTIQCQVDSQVTMMFWYRQQPGQSLTLIATANQGSEATYESGFVIDKFPISRPNLTFSTLTVSNMSPEDSSIYLCSVARDSPVGTQYFGPGTRLLVL.

This rearrangement joins TRBV28 to TRBJ2-1; TRBD2 matches at 7 bases. CDR3 length: 17 amino acids. Trimming took 6 bases from V and 0 from J; bases not matched to a gene: 11. Germline CDR1 is MDHEN and CDR2 is SYDVKM. CDR3 residues: CASRSPGLSISYNEQFF. CDR3 sequence (DNA): TGTGCCAGCAGATCCCCGGGACTATCTATCTCCTACAATGAGCAGTTCTTC.

The chain uses TRBV6-1 and TRBJ2-1, with D maybe TRBD2 (5 bases). The germline V and J ends were trimmed by 2 bases and 10 bases, with 18 bases remaining between them. The V gene's germline CDR1 is MNHNS and CDR2 SASEGT. The CDR3 covers 15 residues. CDR3 sequence (DNA): TGTGCCAGCAGTGAACCCGTAGCGTACTCCATGGAGCAGTTCTTC. Amino acids: CASSEPVAYSMEQFF.

In its sample, this clone ranks as medium-sized. V is TRBV11-2 and J is TRBJ2-2; 12 nucleotides match TRBD2. The V gene's germline CDR1 is SGHAT and CDR2 FQNNGV. The CDR3 covers 16 residues. Germline trimming cut 5 bases from V and 7 bases from J; bases unmatched to any gene: 8. Here the CDR3 DNA reads TGTGCCAGCAGCAGCCAACTAGCGGGAGGCGGCGGGGAGCTGTTTTTT. This encodes CASSSQLAGGGGELFF.

V is TRBV5-6 and J is TRBJ1-2, with TRBD1 matching 7 bases. This CDR3 comprises 14 residues. The V segment lost 4 bases and the J segment 2 bases; nucleotides outside the gene matches: 5. The V gene's germline CDR1 is SGHDT and CDR2 YYEEEE. CDR3 sequence (DNA): TGTGCCAGCAGCCGCTCGGGACAGAACTATGGCTACACCTTC. This encodes CASSRSGQNYGYTF.

The rearrangement links TRBV5-8 to TRBJ1-1, with no clear D. The V and J ends lost 4 bases and 5 bases respectively, with 15 bases between them. Germline V gene data show CDR1 as SGHTS and CDR2 as YDEGEE. CDR3 length equals 14 residues. CDR3 sequence (DNA): TGTGCCAGCAGCCTGGACGAACCGGGGACTGAAGCTTTCTTT. Protein sequence: CASSLDEPGTEAFF.

This clone was observed a few times. The chain combines TRBV28 with TRBJ1-2; D ambiguous. Per germline, CDR1 MDHEN and CDR2 SYDVKM. V gave up 2 bases and J gave up 5 bases, with 18 bases separating them. The length of the CDR3 is 16 residues. The CDR3 DNA follows: TGTGCCAGCAGTTTAGGGCAAGTCAGGTGGGGATATGGCTACACCTTC. This codes for CASSLGQVRWGYGYTF.

The genes are TRBV18 and TRBJ1-4; a weak D match, TRBD1 (5 bases). The germline V gene encodes CDR1 KGHSH and CDR2 LQKENI. Trimming removed 1 base at V and 7 bases at J, with 16 bases between. The CDR3 covers 16 residues. The CDR3 nucleotides are TGTGCCAGCTCACCACTCGGGGTAAGCAGGGCTGAAAAACTGTTTTTT. This translates into CASSPLGVSRAEKLFF.

This clone was seen just once. The rearrangement uses TRBV28 and TRBJ2-7; 7 nucleotides align to TRBD1. The CDR3 covers 14 residues. From germline, CDR1 is MDHEN and CDR2 SYDVKM. Unmatched junction bases numbered 7, after V lost 5 bases and J lost 3 bases. CDR3 sequence (DNA): TGTGCCAGCAGTCTGACAGGGAAAAGCTACGAGCAGTACTTC. Protein sequence: CASSLTGKSYEQYF.

V and J are TRBV28 and TRBJ2-4; 9 bases match TRBD1. The germline gives CDR1 MDHEN, CDR2 SYDVKM. CDR3 length: 15 residues. Trimming at V came to 4 bases and at J to 4 bases, leaving 5 bases not matched to a gene. The CDR3 protein is CASSSDRGIKNIQYF. DNA for the CDR3: TGTGCCAGCAGTTCGGACAGGGGTATTAAAAACATTCAGTACTTC.

The V and J genes are TRBV6-1 and TRBJ2-6; D gene unclear. V was shortened by 5 bases and J by 0 bases, with 8 bases between the two germline ends. The CDR3 length is 15 residues. The germline V gene encodes CDR1 MNHNS and CDR2 SASEGT. Written as DNA, the CDR3 is TGTGCCAGCAGTCCAAGAACCTCTGGGGCCAACGTCCTGACTTTC. Translation: CASSPRTSGANVLTF.

The chain links TRBV14 to TRBJ1-6; tentative D call: TRBD1 (6 bases). Looked up from germline, CDR1 is SGHDN and CDR2 is FVKESK. V lost 2 bases, J lost 8 bases, and 16 bases lay in between. This CDR3 comprises 16 residues. CDR3 region: CASSQWNRVVDSPLHF. The CDR3, as DNA: TGTGCCAGCAGCCAATGGAACAGGGTAGTGGATTCACCCCTCCACTTT.